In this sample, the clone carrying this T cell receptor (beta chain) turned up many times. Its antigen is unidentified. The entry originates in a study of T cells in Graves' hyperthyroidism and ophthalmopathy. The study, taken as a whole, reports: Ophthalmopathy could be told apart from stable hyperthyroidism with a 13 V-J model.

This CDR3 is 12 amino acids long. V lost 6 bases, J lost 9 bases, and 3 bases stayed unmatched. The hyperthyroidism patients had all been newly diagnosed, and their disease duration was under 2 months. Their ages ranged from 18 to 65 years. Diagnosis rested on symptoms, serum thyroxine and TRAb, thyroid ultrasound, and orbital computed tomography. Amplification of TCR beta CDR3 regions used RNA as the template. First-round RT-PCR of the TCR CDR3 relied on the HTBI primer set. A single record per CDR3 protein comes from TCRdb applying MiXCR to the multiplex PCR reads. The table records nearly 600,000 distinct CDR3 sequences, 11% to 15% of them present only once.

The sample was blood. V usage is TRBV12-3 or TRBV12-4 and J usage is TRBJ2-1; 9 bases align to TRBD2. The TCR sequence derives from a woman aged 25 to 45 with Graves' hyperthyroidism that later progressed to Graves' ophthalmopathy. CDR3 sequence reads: CASSHSGSEQFF. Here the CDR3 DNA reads TGTGCCAGCAGCCATAGCGGGAGTGAGCAGTTCTTC.